The T cell receptor beta chain under discussion was sequenced for a study of blood T cell repertoires in COVID-19 (dated by TCRdb to about 2020). About the full investigation: Collaborator samples came from the United States, Italy and Spain and covered acute and convalescent phases of COVID-19. The repertoires were released in a freely available public database meant as a resource for research on the immune response to SARS-CoV-2. The samples were drawn from two sources: the first 160 participants of the ongoing ImmuneRACE study, and over 950 subjects contributed by 6 global collaborators. A de-identified subject ID, COVID-19 status, age in years and sex were almost always included in the sample metadata. The material from the prospective study consisted of cDNA or gDNA derived from T cells, B-cell-depleted T cells, or PBMCs. Subjects who had been exposed to COVID-19, were actively infected with it, or had recovered from it provided the deeply sampled blood TCRbeta repertoires that made up the dataset. Where available, HLA class I and class II types were obtained from metadata supplied by the sample provider rather than from assay-based typing.

Points on this clone: This clone's antigen is unknown. Per-base qualities were not stored, and no clone one base away is much larger.

The investigation overall reported the following: How much clinical and demographic metadata was included differed by source and by participant, and the metadata was provided uncurated.

Its CDR3 holds 13 amino acids, cysteine through phenylalanine. This entry keeps only the CDR3 DNA: 39 bases, framed from base 1. V ends up 2 bases short and J 11 bases short, with an unmatched junction base count of 6. The germline V gene encodes CDR1 WNHNN and CDR2 SYGVQD (reference sequence). TCRbeta CDR3 regions were amplified from genomic DNA using the immunoSEQ Assay, a bias-controlled multiplex PCR. The original pipeline was this. Nucleated cell counts per sample were estimated from amplification of reference gene primers within the assay. To quantify the absolute abundance of each unique TCRbeta CDR3 rearrangement, sequence reads were collapsed and filtered. For each sample, productive Simpson clonality was calculated as the square root of Simpson's diversity index across productive rearrangements. Held by TCRdb, this immuneACCESS table contains in-frame sequences only and omits some clones. Under half of the omission traces to an unresolved V gene where checked; the cause of the rest is unknown. From that table come the V and J calls and clone size; the DNA was used to work out D and trimming. The sample has approximately 90,000 clones on record, roughly 78% of them singletons. Of the sample, approximately 1.3% is held by the ten largest clones.

Whole blood was collected in K2EDTA tubes by collaborating institutions according to the institutions' own protocols. Collaborator samples were shipped for TCRbeta analysis as frozen whole blood, isolated PBMCs, or DNA extracted from either sample type. The chain is made from TRBV10-1 and TRBJ1-1; the central 9 bases match TRBD1. The specimen was peripheral blood. The sequence was collected from a woman of 80 years or more with acute or convalescent COVID-19. This receptor has the CDR3 CASSEPDRGVAFF. The nucleotides are TGCGCCAGCAGTGAGCCCGACAGGGGGGTGGCTTTCTTT.